The 10 T cell receptor beta chains below were found in one sample sequenced in a study of tumor-infiltrating lymphocytes in oesophageal squamous cell carcinoma. TCRdb itself ran the PCR reads through MiXCR, one entry per CDR3 protein. The sample carries roughly 20,000 distinct CDR3 sequences, around 43% recorded once. Sequencing was carried out using normal esophageal tissue next to the tumor. The receptors shown here come from a male donor with esophageal squamous cell carcinoma.

Points on this clonotype: No DNA is shown, since the ends of the CDR3 on it are uncertain; the CDR3 is the one TCRdb lists. V and J are TRBV11-2 and TRBJ2-1; TRBD2 is the table's D call and was not checked against the DNA. With termini counted, the CDR3 has 16 amino acids. Per germline, CDR1 SGHAT and CDR2 FQNNGV. CDR3 region: CASTWAWGRLWLHLRF.

This clonotype was recorded a few times. This may be a read error, as it is one base from a much larger clone. This rearrangement joins TRBV11-2 to TRBJ2-4; maybe TRBD2 (6 bases). Germline CDR1 and CDR2: SGHAT and FQNNGV. V lost 1 base and J 13 bases, leaving 23 bases between the germline ends. The CDR3 is made up of 16 amino acids. The CDR3 loop reads CASSLVLAPGYNEQYF. The CDR3 DNA reads TGTGCCAGCAGCTTAGTGCTAGCGCCGGGGTACAATGAGCAGTACTTC.

This chain connects TRBV12-3 or TRBV12-4 to TRBJ2-5, with 15 bases matching TRBD2. The ends lost 7 bases at V and 4 bases at J; junction bases unmatched: 4. The CDR3 length is 15 residues. CDR3 amino acids: CASTMGLAGGETQYF. As DNA, the CDR3 is TGTGCCAGCACTATGGGACTAGCGGGAGGAGAGACCCAGTACTTC.

Details on this clonotype: This sequence may be a read error, since a much larger clone differs from it by one base. The J gene is TRBJ1-3, the V gene TRBV25-1; D not resolved. This CDR3 comprises 13 residues. Per the germline V gene, CDR1 is MGHDK and CDR2 is SYGVNS. V was cut by 4 bases and J by 6 bases, with 10 bases left in between. The CDR3 here is CASSGRGKNTIYF. Here the CDR3 DNA reads TGTGCCAGCAGTGGGCGAGGAAAAAACACCATATATTTT.

The chain joins TRBV5-5 to TRBJ2-3; 9 nucleotides line up with TRBD2. This CDR3 has 16 amino acids. Trimming took 0 bases from V and 2 from J; bases not matched to a gene: 4. Per the germline V gene, CDR1 is SGHKS and CDR2 is YYEKEE (reference sequence). The CDR3, as DNA: TGTGCCAGCAGCTTGGGAGCTAGCGGGACCACAGATACGCAGTATTTT. It is translated as CASSLGASGTTDTQYF.

The chain recombines TRBV4-3 with TRBJ2-7, with 9 positions matching TRBD2. Germline CDR1 and CDR2: LGHNA and YSLEER. Trimming took 0 bases from V and 7 from J; bases not matched to a gene: 16. This CDR3 is built from 18 residues. Written as DNA, the CDR3 is TGCGCCAGCAGCCAAGATCTCGCGTTAGCGGGAGTTGCCAATGAGCAGTACTTC. This gives the protein CASSQDLALAGVANEQYF.

The chain is built from TRBV12-3 or TRBV12-4 and TRBJ2-1, with D possibly matching TRBD1 (5 bases). This CDR3 comprises 16 residues. Trimming pared 5 bases from V and 6 bases from J, leaving 20 bases between. The CDR3 here is CASSLSLSGKGNEQFF. CDR3 DNA sequence: TGTGCCAGCAGTCTTAGCCTTTCAGGGAAGGGCAATGAGCAGTTCTTC.

The chain carries TRBV6-6 and TRBJ1-6; 8 bases line up with TRBD1. Germline CDR1 is MNHNY and CDR2 is SVGAGI (reference sequence). V lost 8 bases and J lost 5; bases outside the gene matches: 8. CDR3 length equals 15 residues. This CDR3 reads CASEAQGANNSPLHF. CDR3 coding DNA: TGTGCCAGCGAGGCCCAGGGGGCGAATAATTCACCCCTCCACTTT.

This clonotype occurred many times. V gene TRBV2 combines with J gene TRBJ2-3; D not resolved. This CDR3 region has 15 residues. In germline, CDR1 is SNHLY, CDR2 FYNNEI. The V gene lost 6 bases and the J gene lost 5 bases, with 18 bases spanning the gap. CDR3 bases: TGTGCCAGCAGCGGACCTACTCGGCTTGGAGATACGCAGTATTTT. Its protein product is CASSGPTRLGDTQYF. Variable domain in full (rest from reference TRBV2 and TRBJ2-3): EPEVTQTPSHQVTQMGQEVILRCVPISNHLYFYWYRQILGQKVEFLVSFYNNEISEKSEIFDDQFSVERPDGSNFTLKIRSTKLEDSAMYFCASSGPTRLGDTQYFGPGTRLTVL.

This clonotype was observed many times. The chain combines TRBV6-1 with TRBJ2-2, with 9 bases fitting TRBD1. This CDR3 region has 15 residues. From germline, CDR1 is MNHNS and CDR2 SASEGT. The V and J ends lost 5 bases and 7 bases, in that order; junction bases with no gene match: 8. In DNA form, the CDR3 reads TGTGCCAGCAGTTGGACAGGGGCAGGAATCGGGGAGCTGTTTTTT. It specifies CASSWTGAGIGELFF.